This TCR beta chain was documented in a study of T cells after yellow fever vaccination (dated by TCRdb to between 2018 and 2020). About the full investigation: The SMART-Seq v4 Ultra Low Input RNA kit was used to prepare libraries from fractions with low cell numbers. Blood was collected at multiple timepoints before and after primary and secondary immunization, and bulk PBMC replicates and cell subsets were isolated. The cohort comprised two healthy male donors, one aged 18 to 30 and one aged 30 to 40 years. To track T-cell clones before and after primary and booster YFV17D yellow fever vaccination, bulk TCR alpha and beta repertoires were sequenced longitudinally.

As regards this clonotype: No antigen is known for it. Base quality data are lacking; no much larger clone is found one base away.

TCR cDNA was made using 5'RACE template switching, a step that added a universal primer site and unique molecular identifiers. Priming of cDNA synthesis was performed from both the TCR alpha and TCR beta constant segments. Library amplification used two PCR steps, and the second PCR step added sample barcodes and sequencing adapters. Sequencing of libraries was performed on Illumina HiSeq 2500 (2x100 bp) or NovaSeq (2x150 bp). The paper's processing steps were these. MIGEC handled demultiplexing of reads and collapsing into UMI consensus sequences, while MiXCR performed V(D)J alignment. Using edgeR on replicate PBMC samples, clonotypes were called vaccine-responding if FDR was below 0.01 and the log2 fold change was above 5 up to day 15. Each bulk clonotype was labeled CD4 or CD8 based on which sequenced repertoire, CD4 or CD8, contained the clonotype at higher abundance. TCRdb trimmed public reads at Q25 via fastp, called clones via MiXCR and kept in-frame beta chains. One record per CDR3 amino acid sequence lists the most common genes and DNA. None of the V and J calls come from the authors' own analysis; TCRdb made them. Present in this sample are just under 600,000 distinct CDR3 sequences, approximately 13% of which were seen just once. The top ten clones comprise about 14% of the sample.

V is reduced by 6 bases and J by 3 bases, leaving a spacing of 14 bases between them. The CDR3 runs 15 residues from the cysteine to the phenylalanine. Just the 45-base CDR3 DNA is kept, in frame starting at base 1. The germline V gene (reference sequence) provides CDR1 LNHDA and CDR2 SQIVND. What the study reported, not specific to this receptor: After the booster, most clones that had expanded after primary vaccination were detected again (about 97% of CD4 and 88% of CD8), suggesting broad maintenance of memory. Because only two donors were included in the study, the extent to which the findings can be generalized is limited. Computational filtering was required because FACS-sorted repertoires could contain abundant contaminating clonotypes from the bulk population. The secondary T-cell response was weaker than the primary response but faster, peaking on day 5 instead of day 15. A small fraction of clonotypes appeared in both the CD4 and CD8 compartments, likely as a result of convergent recombination.

In light of the paper, this sample's treatment or condition label describes: live attenuated yellow fever vaccine strain. At each blood-draw timepoint, two biological replicates of bulk PBMCs were obtained. PBMCs were isolated from peripheral blood using a standard Ficoll-Paque protocol. TriZol was used to extract RNA from bulk PBMCs, from CD4 and CD8 fractions, and from dextramer-positive and dextramer-negative fractions. The receptor chain draws on TRBV19 and TRBJ2-2; the D segment could be TRBD2, given 5 matching bases. This sequence was found in a man aged 25 to 45 who received the YFV17D yellow fever vaccine. The input for sequencing was PBMCs, taken on the day of the yellow fever booster vaccination. DNA sequence: TGTGCCAGTAGACTTGGAGGTGGTTACACCGGGGAGCTGTTTTTT. Its coded protein is CASRLGGGYTGELFF.